This TCR beta chain is from a study of T cells after yellow fever vaccination. Study-wide results and caveats: FACS-sorted repertoires could harbor abundant contaminating bulk-population clonotypes. A small share of clonotypes appeared in both CD4 and CD8 compartments. Post-booster samples contained most primary-vaccination clones (more than 95% CD4, roughly 88% CD8).

Turning to this clonotype: As yet, its antigen is unknown.

TCRdb passed the 5' RACE reads through MiXCR, listing each CDR3 protein once. Altogether approximately 300,000 distinct CDR3 sequences are present, roughly a tenth being singletons, with the ten largest covering 3% to 4%. Source: CD4+ T cells sorted from PBMCs, taken 45 days after the yellow fever booster vaccination. The sequence was collected from a man aged 18 to 30 who received the YFV17D yellow fever vaccine.

CDR3 loop: CASSVDYQYQETQYF. CDR3 DNA sequence: TGTGCCAGCAGCGTAGACTACCAGTACCAAGAGACCCAGTACTTC. V and J are TRBV9 and TRBJ2-5; D gene ambiguous. The CDR3 loop spans 15 amino acids. CDR1 and CDR2 (germline): SGDLS, YYNGEE. V was clipped by 0 bases and J by 0 bases, with 9 bases between them.